This entry lists 26 T cell receptor beta chains sequenced from one sample in a study of identical twins. TCRdb re-derived calls from the 5' RACE reads in MiXCR, one entry per CDR3 protein. The repertoire includes 500,000 or so distinct CDR3 sequences, 13% to 15% of them detected once, and approximately 1% sits in the top ten. This sample was also put to use in a study of yellow fever vaccine responses in identical twins.

Sequencing was done on a sample of CD4+ T cells sorted from blood. These receptors were collected from a woman aged 18-29 years in good health.

In its sample, this clonotype was seen a few times. Written as DNA, the CDR3 is TGTGCCAGCAGTTTATTTCCGCGGGGTGAGCAGTTCTTC. Protein product: CASSLFPRGEQFF. The rearrangement uses TRBV12-3 or TRBV12-4 and TRBJ2-1; perhaps TRBD2 as D (6 bases). V lost 2 bases and J lost 9, with 11 bases in between. CDR3 length equals 13 residues.

The rearrangement links TRBV21-1 to TRBJ2-1; the tabulated D call, TRBD2, remains unverified against the DNA. TRBV21-1 is a pseudogene locus. CDR3 length equals 17 residues. The DNA for the CDR3 is TGTGCCAGCAGCAATGGCTGGACTAGCGAGATATACAATGAGCAGTTCTTC. It encodes CASSNGWTSEIYNEQFF.

This clonotype was detected ten times or more. The chain links TRBV5-1 to TRBJ2-2, with 8 bases identical to TRBD1. The germline gives CDR1 SGHRS, CDR2 YFSETQ. CDR3 size: 16 residues. Trimming took 1 base from V and 7 from J; bases not matched to a gene: 9. The CDR3 region has the DNA TGCGCCAGCAGCTTGCGCTCCCAGGGGGCAGTCGGGGAGCTGTTTTTT. Amino acids: CASSLRSQGAVGELFF.

The chain is built from TRBV20-1 and TRBJ1-3, with D uncertain. Germline values: CDR1 DFQATT, CDR2 SNEGSKA (reference sequence). The CDR3 loop spans 14 amino acids. The germline V and J ends were trimmed by 6 bases and 3 bases, with 15 bases remaining between them. CDR3 sequence: CSAISSADGNTIYF. In DNA, the CDR3 is TGCAGTGCCATATCCTCGGCAGATGGAAACACCATATATTTT.

This clonotype was seen repeatedly, ten times or more. This rearrangement joins TRBV12-3 or TRBV12-4 to TRBJ1-5; no clear D. V was clipped by 4 bases and J by 3 bases, with 4 bases between them. The CDR3 loop spans 12 amino acids. The CDR3 region has the DNA TGTGCCAGCAGTTCCCACAATCAGCCCCAGCATTTT. This codes for CASSSHNQPQHF.

The chain uses TRBV6-2 or TRBV6-3 and TRBJ2-6, with 8 bases lining up with TRBD1. Germline CDR1 MNHEY, CDR2 SVGEGT. The CDR3 has 20 residues. Trimming took 2 bases from V and 2 from J; bases not matched to a gene: 14. The CDR3 region is CASSYPQVRGRLTGANVLTF. The DNA of the CDR3 is TGTGCCAGCAGTTACCCCCAAGTCAGGGGGCGTCTAACTGGGGCCAACGTCCTGACTTTC.

This chain joins TRBV27 and TRBJ1-1; the match to TRBD1 covers 7 bases. The CDR3 runs 14 residues. Germline values: CDR1 MNHEY, CDR2 SMNVEV (reference sequence). The V segment lost 5 bases and the J segment 5 bases; nucleotides outside the gene matches: 8. DNA of the CDR3: TGTGCCAGCAGTGTGACAGGGAGTCGTACTGAAGCTTTCTTT. Translation gives CASSVTGSRTEAFF.

This clonotype appeared a few times. The V and J genes are TRBV14 and TRBJ2-1; perhaps TRBD2 as D (5 bases). Trimming pared 0 bases from V and 9 bases from J, leaving 9 bases between. The CDR3 loop spans 13 amino acids. In germline, CDR1 is SGHDN, CDR2 FVKESK. The CDR3, as DNA: TGTGCCAGCAGCCAAGATATTGGAGGTGAGCAGTTCTTC. It yields the protein CASSQDIGGEQFF. Full variable domain (outside the CDR3, taken from reference TRBV14 and TRBJ2-1): EAGVTQFPSHSVIEKGQTVTLRCDPISGHDNLYWYRRVMGKEIKFLLHFVKESKQDESGMPNNRFLAERTGGTYSTLKVQPAELEDSGVYFCASSQDIGGEQFFGPGTRLTVL.

For this clonotype: One junction end does not reproduce the germline sequence, and a read error may be involved. The chain links TRBV6-1 to TRBJ1-1, with unresolved D. The germline V gene has CDR1 MNHNS and CDR2 SASEGT. The CDR3 length is 13 residues. CDR3: CASNLRRNTEASF. The DNA for the CDR3 is TGTGCCAGCAACTTGCGACGGAACACTGAAGCTTCCTTT.

V is TRBV3-1 and J is TRBJ1-6, with a possible D match to TRBD1 (6 bases). From germline, CDR1 is LGHDT and CDR2 YNNKEL (reference sequence). V was clipped by 4 bases and J by 9 bases, with 13 bases between them. The length of the CDR3 is 14 residues. The CDR3 nucleotides read TGTGCCAGCAGCCGGCTGGGAGGGGGTTCACCCCTCCACTTT. Amino acid sequence: CASSRLGGGSPLHF. The full variable domain, rest sourced from reference TRBV3-1 and TRBJ1-6, is DTAVSQTPKYLVTQMGNDKSIKCEQNLGHDTMYWYKQDSKKFLKIMFSYNNKELIINETVPNRFSPKSPDKAHLNLHINSLELGDSAVYFCASSRLGGGSPLHFGNGTRLTVT.

Only one count was recorded for this clonotype. One end of the junction fails to match germline, which may point to a read error. This chain links TRBV24-1 with TRBJ2-1; D unresolved. Germline V gene lookup returns CDR1 KGHDR and CDR2 SFDVKD. The CDR3 loop spans 17 amino acids. The CDR3 DNA sequence: TGTGCCACCAGTGATCCCACTGGCGGCCTCTCCTACAATGAGCAGTTCTTT. Amino acids: CATSDPTGGLSYNEQFF.

This clonotype has just one count. The chain employs TRBV30 and TRBJ2-3, with 12 bases aligning to TRBD1. The CDR3 has 14 residues. V shed 3 bases and J 8 bases; nucleotides not matched to a gene: 6. CDR1 and CDR2 (germline): GTSNPN, SVGIG (reference sequence). Here the CDR3 reads CAWRWDRGLGTQYF. The CDR3 DNA is TGTGCCTGGAGATGGGACAGGGGGCTAGGTACGCAGTATTTT.

The table lists this clonotype with a few counts. The chain joins TRBV27 to TRBJ1-1; D is possibly TRBD1 (5 bases). V gave up 7 bases and J gave up 1 base, with 13 bases separating them. The CDR3 loop spans 14 amino acids. The germline CDR1 and CDR2 sequences are MNHEY and SMNVEV (reference sequence). CDR3 sequence: CASTRAGQNTEAFF. The CDR3 nucleotides read TGTGCCAGCACCAGGGCCGGTCAGAACACTGAAGCTTTCTTT.

The chain links TRBV6-5 to TRBJ2-7; D perhaps matches TRBD1 (5 bases). Germline loops: CDR1 MNHEY, CDR2 SVGAGI. CDR3 length: 15 residues. V lost 2 bases to trimming and J lost 0 bases, with 11 bases between them. The CDR3 coding sequence is TGTGCCAGCAGTTACCCCCGGACAAGCTCCTACGAGCAGTACTTC. This gives the protein CASSYPRTSSYEQYF.

This clonotype was observed a few times. This chain uses TRBV20-1 with TRBJ1-6, with D tentatively TRBD1 (5 bases). The CDR3 has 14 amino acids. Trimming took off 1 base at V and 6 bases at J, with 10 bases between the two ends. Germline CDR1 DFQATT, CDR2 SNEGSKA (reference sequence). The CDR3 bases are TGCAGTGCTAGAGTTATTCAGGGTAATTCACCCCTCCACTTT. Translated: CSARVIQGNSPLHF.

The chain is built from TRBV9 and TRBJ2-2; 10 nucleotides line up with TRBD2. With V trimmed by 1 base and J by 2 bases, 8 bases remained unmatched. This CDR3 comprises 18 residues. Germline-derived CDR1 and CDR2 are SGDLS and YYNGEE. CDR3 amino acids: CASSVSPSGGSNTGELFF. The CDR3 region has the DNA TGTGCCAGCAGCGTATCTCCTAGCGGGGGTAGCAACACCGGGGAGCTGTTTTTT.

The rearrangement joins TRBV23-1 to TRBJ2-1, with unresolved D. Being an ORF, TRBV23-1 has a function that is uncertain. CDR3 length equals 12 residues. The V end lost 8 bases, the J end lost 12 bases, and 17 bases lay between the germline ends. The CDR3 sequence: CASGKVAKMQFF. CDR3 nucleotides: TGCGCCAGCGGCAAAGTCGCTAAAATGCAGTTCTTC.

The V gene is TRBV29-1, the J gene TRBJ2-5; the D is unclear. V lost 2 bases and J 4 bases, leaving 17 bases between the germline ends. Germline CDR1 reads SQVTM; CDR2 reads ANQGSEA. CDR3 length: 15 amino acids. CDR3 sequence (DNA): TGCAGCGTTGAACTGGCGGCTTCGTGGGTAGAGACCCAGTACTTC. This sequence encodes CSVELAASWVETQYF.

This clonotype came up a few times. V and J are TRBV2 and TRBJ1-2; 10 bases are a match to TRBD1. The V gene end was trimmed by 4 bases and the J gene end by 1 base; junction bases not matched to a gene: 3. Germline CDR1 and CDR2: SNHLY and FYNNEI. The CDR3 is 15 residues long. In nucleotides, the CDR3 is TGTGCCAGCAGTGCCGGACAGGGGGTTAACTATGGCTACACCTTC. Protein product: CASSAGQGVNYGYTF.

In this sample, this clonotype turned up many times. The chain couples TRBV5-1 to TRBJ2-1, with TRBD1 identical over 7 bases. The germline CDR1 and CDR2 sequences are SGHRS and YFSETQ. CDR3 size: 14 residues. V dropped 4 bases and J dropped 10; count of bases not matched to a gene: 11. In nucleotides, the CDR3 is TGCGCCAGCAGCCCGCGGACAGGTCCGAGCGAGCAGTTCTTC. Encoded protein: CASSPRTGPSEQFF.

This clonotype was counted a few times. The CDR3 region is CATSGKANEGTDTQYF. The CDR3 DNA is TGTGCCACCAGTGGAAAGGCGAACGAGGGCACAGATACGCAGTATTTT. The chain recombines TRBV24-1 with TRBJ2-3; D is unresolved. This CDR3 has 16 residues. CDR1 is KGHDR, CDR2 SFDVKD, per germline. The V end was cut by 5 bases, the J end by 1 base, with 15 bases between.

J is TRBJ2-2 and V is TRBV11-2, with D unclear. With 5 bases removed from V and 1 base from J, the gap between germline ends came to 14 bases. Germline loops: CDR1 SGHAT, CDR2 FQNNGV. This CDR3 spans 16 amino acids. The CDR3 DNA reads TGTGCCAGCAGCGCCATAGGGTGGGGGAACACCGGGGAGCTGTTTTTT. Translated: CASSAIGWGNTGELFF.

This clonotype was observed a handful of times. The rearrangement uses TRBV20-1 and TRBJ2-1, with 7 bases aligning to TRBD1. The CDR3 extends over 17 amino acids. Germline lookup yields CDR1 DFQATT and CDR2 SNEGSKA (reference sequence). V trimming: 3 bases; J trimming: 0 bases; junction bases outside the gene matches: 11. CDR3 loop: CSASSAMTGNSYNEQFF. The DNA of the CDR3 is TGCAGTGCTAGCTCGGCCATGACAGGGAACTCCTACAATGAGCAGTTCTTC.

This rearrangement joins TRBV11-2 to TRBJ2-5, with TRBD2 matching 16 bases. The J segment lost 5 bases and the V segment lost 5 bases, leaving 14 bases of the junction unmatched. The CDR3 totals 19 residues. In germline, CDR1 is SGHAT, CDR2 FQNNGV. In nucleotides, the CDR3 is TGTGCCAGCAGCCCAATACCGGGACTAGCGGGGGGGGCTTATGAGACCCAGTACTTC. Protein sequence: CASSPIPGLAGGAYETQYF.

J is TRBJ2-5 and V is TRBV11-3; no firm D call. The V end was cut by 3 bases, the J end by 5 bases, with 22 bases between. CDR3 length equals 17 residues. The germline V gene has CDR1 SGHNT and CDR2 YENEEA. This CDR3 reads CASSFTGRIPTKETQYF. Written as DNA, the CDR3 is TGTGCCAGCAGCTTTACTGGCCGGATTCCCACGAAGGAGACCCAGTACTTC.

Many counts were recorded for this clonotype. The chain carries TRBV18 and TRBJ2-7, with 11 bases lining up with TRBD1. Trimming cost V 4 bases and J 3 bases; bases outside gene matches: 5. The CDR3 has 15 amino acids. CDR1 and CDR2 (germline): KGHSH, LQKENI. The CDR3 spells CASSRTGGAFYEQYF. The CDR3 DNA follows: TGTGCCAGCTCACGGACAGGGGGCGCCTTCTACGAGCAGTACTTC. Looking up the rest from reference TRBV18 and TRBJ2-7 gives the full variable domain: NAGVMQNPRHLVRRRGQEARLRCSPMKGHSHVYWYRQLPEEGLKFMVYLQKENIIDESGMPKERFSAEFPKEGPSILRIQQVVRGDSAAYFCASSRTGGAFYEQYFGPGTRLTVT.